This T cell receptor (beta chain) comes out of a study of T cell repertoires in cytomegalovirus infection. Study-wide results and caveats: CMV-specific HLA-C-restricted TCR beta clonotypes dominated the ex vivo response. Pooled public TCR beta family frequency picked out CMV carriers with the relevant HLA.

TCRdb fed the reads into MiXCR, producing one record per CDR3 protein. The table lists 150,000 to 200,000 distinct CDR3 sequences, roughly 27% of them singletons, with approximately 30% in the top ten. This clonotype was picked up a small number of times. Its antigen remains unidentified. The receptor was isolated from a human donor in good health (CMV status not recorded). Some clones in this sample may be carry-over from other donors' samples. The sequencing sample was made of PBMCs.

Here the CDR3 reads CASSLGPPDGRDTIYF. The CDR3 nucleotides read TGTGCCAGCAGCTTGGGTCCCCCGGACGGCAGGGACACCATATATTTT. This chain links TRBV5-4 with TRBJ1-3; tentative D call: TRBD1 (5 bases). CDR1 is SGHNT and CDR2 is YYREEE in the germline V gene (reference sequence). CDR3 length: 16 residues. The V gene lost 0 bases and the J gene lost 8 bases, with 18 bases spanning the gap.